Detailed here is one T cell receptor beta chain. This clonotype showed up just a few times. Its recognized antigen is unknown. No much larger clone exists at a distance of one base, and base qualities are not known. The sample is drawn from a study of blood T cells in healthy people across ages (dated by TCRdb to the mid-2010s). As for the study more broadly: In model experiments, template switching captured about one uniquely barcoded TCR beta cDNA molecule for every two T cells. Using the same blood draw, the study looked at two additional independent replicas of 1 million unique cDNA reads for two donors, one aged 18 to 30 and the other aged 80 or older. Donors were grouped into four age groups: young (average 16 years), middle-aged (39), aged (around 60) and long-lived (approximately 81). To avoid experimental bias, donors of different ages were distributed randomly across sequencing lanes. To track age-related changes in TCR beta repertoire diversity, the study relied on deep sequencing normalized with unique cDNA molecular identifiers.

Systemically healthy Caucasian individuals from Russia, approximately 39 in total and aged roughly 6 to 95 years, were included as donors. Each donor gave ten milliliters of peripheral blood, drawn into EDTA-treated Vacutainer tubes. Ficoll-Paque density-gradient centrifugation was used to isolate PBMCs, with at least 6.5 million per sample. Total RNA was extracted from PBMCs with Trizol reagent, with at least 6 micrograms obtained per sample. The percentages of naive CD45RAhigh/CD27high T cells were determined by flow cytometry on a PBMC aliquot from every donor. The receptor library was made with 5' RACE. Instrument on record: Illumina HiSeq 2500. A second roughly 6 to 12 cycle PCR used a sample-barcoded 5' primer and a J-beta primer mix. A template-switch 5' adaptor carrying 12 random nucleotides introduced a unique molecular identifier onto each TCR beta cDNA molecule. Each sample yielded at least 2.5 million CDR3-containing paired-end reads. First-strand cDNA synthesis was performed from all RNA using the Mint cDNA synthesis kit, with priming by a TRBC-specific oligonucleotide. All cDNA was treated with uracil-DNA glycosylase and then went through a first 18-cycle PCR with the universal primers M1SS and BC2_uni_R. Turning to the authors' computational methods: Normalization of each sample was performed by random selection of 1 million high-quality reads, each carrying a distinct molecular identifier. Instead of being binned into consensus sequences, reads with shared molecular identifiers were discarded. MiTCR, run with a Q25 quality threshold and the strictest error-elimination algorithm, handled CDR3 identification, clonotype clustering and error correction. A nonparametric unseen species model with Euler transformation was used to estimate a lower bound on total TCR beta diversity. TCRdb reworked the public reads: Q25 trimming with fastp, MiXCR clone assembly, productive beta chains retained. Rows with a matching CDR3 protein are joined into one entry that keeps the most common DNA and genes. These V and J calls originate from TCRdb's pipeline instead of the authors' own analysis. The sample table records some 1.1 million distinct CDR3 sequences; roughly two fifths of these occur just once. Together, the top ten hold around 14% of the sample.

What the study reported, not specific to this receptor: The percentage of naive T cells measured by flow cytometry correlated strongly with observed TCR beta diversity. Conclusive comparison of naive and antigen-experienced compartments was prevented by the profiling of bulk unsorted PBMCs. Donor CMV infection status was unknown, potentially confounding age-related changes in expanded clonotypes. Compared with the aged group, the long-lived group had more naive CD4+ T cells, fewer expanded clones and increased TCR diversity, a pattern suggesting age selection. As age increased, observed TCR beta diversity per million T cells dropped in a roughly linear way, and a significant reduction was already evident by age 40. Estimates of total diversity from one million sequenced T cells were regarded as lower bounds and underestimates.

The CDR3 goes from the cysteine to the phenylalanine over 10 residues. The read is trimmed to its CDR3 DNA, 30 bases read in frame from base 1. CDR1 and CDR2 (ENHRY, SYGVKD) derive from the germline V gene. The junction shows trimming of 3 bases on V and 5 bases on J, plus 1 base between the germline ends. This sequence originates from a young man in good health. Recombination connected TRBV10-3 to TRBJ1-2, with the D gene uncertain. Sequencing used blood. The nucleotide sequence is given as TGTGCCATCAGTGATTATGGCTACACCTTC. Its protein is CAISDYGYTF.